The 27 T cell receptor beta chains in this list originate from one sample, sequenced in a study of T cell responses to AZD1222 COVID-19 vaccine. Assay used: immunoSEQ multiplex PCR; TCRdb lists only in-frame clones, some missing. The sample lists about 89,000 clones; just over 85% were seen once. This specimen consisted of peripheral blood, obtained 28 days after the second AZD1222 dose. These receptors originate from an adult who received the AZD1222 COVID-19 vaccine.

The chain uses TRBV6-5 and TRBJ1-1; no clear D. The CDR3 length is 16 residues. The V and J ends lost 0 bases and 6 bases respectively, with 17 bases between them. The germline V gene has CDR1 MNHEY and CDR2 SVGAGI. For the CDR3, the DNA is TGTGCCAGCAGTTACTCTCCATCTTTTGGGTCCCCTGAAGCTTTCTTT. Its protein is CASSYSPSFGSPEAFF.

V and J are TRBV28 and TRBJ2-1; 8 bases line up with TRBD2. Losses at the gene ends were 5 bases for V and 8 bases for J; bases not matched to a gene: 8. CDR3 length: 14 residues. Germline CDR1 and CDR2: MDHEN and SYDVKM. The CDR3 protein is CASSAGGHFDEQFF. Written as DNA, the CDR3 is TGTGCCAGCAGTGCGGGGGGACACTTCGATGAGCAGTTCTTC.

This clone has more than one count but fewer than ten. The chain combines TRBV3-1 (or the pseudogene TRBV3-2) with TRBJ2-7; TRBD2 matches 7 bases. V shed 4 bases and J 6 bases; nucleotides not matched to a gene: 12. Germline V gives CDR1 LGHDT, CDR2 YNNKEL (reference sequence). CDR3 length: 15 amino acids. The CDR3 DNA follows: TGTGCCAGCAGCCCGATCGGAGTAGCGGGCCGCGAGCAGTACTTC. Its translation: CASSPIGVAGREQYF.

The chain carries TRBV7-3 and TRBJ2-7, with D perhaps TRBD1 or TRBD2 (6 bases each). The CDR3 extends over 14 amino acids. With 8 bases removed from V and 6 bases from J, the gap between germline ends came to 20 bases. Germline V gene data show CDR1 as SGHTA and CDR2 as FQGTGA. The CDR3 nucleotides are TGTGCCAGCGCCCGCACAGGGATGGGAGGCGAGCAGTACTTC. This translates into CASARTGMGGEQYF. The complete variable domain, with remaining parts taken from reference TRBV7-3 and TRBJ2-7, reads GAGVSQTPSNKVTEKGKYVELRCDPISGHTALYWYRQSLGQGPEFLIYFQGTGAADDSGLPNDRFFAVRPEGSVSTLKIQRTERGDSAVYLCASARTGMGGEQYFGPGTRLTVT.

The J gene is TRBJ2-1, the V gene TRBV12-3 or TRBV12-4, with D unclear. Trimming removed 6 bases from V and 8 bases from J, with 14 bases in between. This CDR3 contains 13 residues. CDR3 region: CASSLPSGHEQFF. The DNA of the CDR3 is TGTGCCAGCAGCCTCCCCTCGGGCCATGAGCAGTTCTTC.

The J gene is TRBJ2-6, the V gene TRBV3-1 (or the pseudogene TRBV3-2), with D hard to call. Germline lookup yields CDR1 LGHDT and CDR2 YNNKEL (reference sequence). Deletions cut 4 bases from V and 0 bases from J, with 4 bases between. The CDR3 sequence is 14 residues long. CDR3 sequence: CASSLSSGANVLTF. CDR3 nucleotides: TGTGCCAGCAGCCTAAGCTCTGGGGCCAACGTCCTGACTTTC.

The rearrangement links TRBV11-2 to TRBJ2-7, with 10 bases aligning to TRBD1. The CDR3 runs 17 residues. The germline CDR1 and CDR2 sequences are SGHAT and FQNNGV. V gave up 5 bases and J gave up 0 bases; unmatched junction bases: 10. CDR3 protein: CASSARTGGKTSYEQYF. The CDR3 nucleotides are TGTGCCAGCAGCGCACGGACAGGGGGGAAAACCTCCTACGAGCAGTACTTC.

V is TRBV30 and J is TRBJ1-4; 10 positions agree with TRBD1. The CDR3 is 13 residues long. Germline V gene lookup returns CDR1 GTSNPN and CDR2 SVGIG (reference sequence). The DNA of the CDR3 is TGTGCTCGGTCGGACAGGGGGGTTGAAAAACTGTTTTTT. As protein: CARSDRGVEKLFF.

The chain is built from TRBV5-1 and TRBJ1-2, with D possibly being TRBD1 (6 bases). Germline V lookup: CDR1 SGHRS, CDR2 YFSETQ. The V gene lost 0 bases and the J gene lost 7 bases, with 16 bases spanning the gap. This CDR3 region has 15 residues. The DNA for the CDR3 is TGCGCCAGCAGCTTGGCCGGGTCAGGGGCCGGTGGCTACACCTTC. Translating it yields CASSLAGSGAGGYTF.

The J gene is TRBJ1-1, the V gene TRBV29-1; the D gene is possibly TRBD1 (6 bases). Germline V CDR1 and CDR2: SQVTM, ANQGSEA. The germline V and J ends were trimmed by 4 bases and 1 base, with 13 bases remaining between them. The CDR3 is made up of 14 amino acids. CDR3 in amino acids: CSVVSWGANTEAFF. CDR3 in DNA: TGCAGCGTTGTCTCATGGGGGGCGAACACTGAAGCTTTCTTT.

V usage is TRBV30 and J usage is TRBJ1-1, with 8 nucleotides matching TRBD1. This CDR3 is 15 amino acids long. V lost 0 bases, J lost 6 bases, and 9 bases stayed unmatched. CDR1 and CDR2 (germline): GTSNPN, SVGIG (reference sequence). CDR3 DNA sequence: TGTGCCTGGAGTGTAACCCGACAGGGGAGGGCTGAAGCTTTCTTT. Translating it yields CAWSVTRQGRAEAFF.

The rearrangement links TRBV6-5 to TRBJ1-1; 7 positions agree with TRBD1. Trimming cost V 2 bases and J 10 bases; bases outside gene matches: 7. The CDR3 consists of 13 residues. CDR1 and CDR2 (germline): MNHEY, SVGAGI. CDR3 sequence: CASSYRLGGLAFF. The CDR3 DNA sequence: TGTGCCAGCAGTTACCGGTTAGGGGGCTTAGCTTTCTTT.

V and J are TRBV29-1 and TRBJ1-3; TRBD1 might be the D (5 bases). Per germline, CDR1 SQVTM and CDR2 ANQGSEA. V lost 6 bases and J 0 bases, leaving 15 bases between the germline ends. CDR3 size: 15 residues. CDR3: CSVKTDQGSGNTIYF. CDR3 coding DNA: TGCAGCGTCAAGACCGACCAGGGCTCTGGAAACACCATATATTTT. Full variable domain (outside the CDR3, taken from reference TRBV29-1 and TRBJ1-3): SAVISQKPSRDICQRGTSLTIQCQVDSQVTMMFWYRQQPGQSLTLIATANQGSEATYESGFVIDKFPISRPNLTFSTLTVSNMSPEDSSIYLCSVKTDQGSGNTIYFGEGSWLTVV.

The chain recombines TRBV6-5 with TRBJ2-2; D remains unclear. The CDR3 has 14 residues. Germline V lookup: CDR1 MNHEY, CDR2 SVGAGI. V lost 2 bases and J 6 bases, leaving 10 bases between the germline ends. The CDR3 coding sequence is TGTGCCAGCAGTTACGAGGCCCAATCCGGGGAGCTGTTTTTT. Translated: CASSYEAQSGELFF.

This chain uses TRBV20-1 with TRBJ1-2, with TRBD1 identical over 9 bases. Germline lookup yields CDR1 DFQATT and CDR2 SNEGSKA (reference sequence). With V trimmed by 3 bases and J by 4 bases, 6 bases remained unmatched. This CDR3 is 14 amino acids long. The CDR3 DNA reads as TGCAGTGCTAGTACAGGGGGCGCCGGCTATGGCTACACCTTC. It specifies CSASTGGAGYGYTF.

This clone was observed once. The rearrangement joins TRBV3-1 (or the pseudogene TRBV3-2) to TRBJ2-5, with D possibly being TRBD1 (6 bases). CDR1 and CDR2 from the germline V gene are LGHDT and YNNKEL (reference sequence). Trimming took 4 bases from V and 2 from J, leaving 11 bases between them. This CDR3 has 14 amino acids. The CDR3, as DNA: TGTGCCAGCAGCCGTCGGACAGCACAAGAGACCCAGTACTTC. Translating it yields CASSRRTAQETQYF.

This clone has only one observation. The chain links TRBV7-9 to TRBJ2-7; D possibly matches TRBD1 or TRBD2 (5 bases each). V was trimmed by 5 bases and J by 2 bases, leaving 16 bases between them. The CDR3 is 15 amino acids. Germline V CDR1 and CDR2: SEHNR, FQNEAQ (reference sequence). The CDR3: CASSREGMGAYEQYF. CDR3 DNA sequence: TGTGCCAGCAGCCGAGAGGGGATGGGTGCCTACGAGCAGTACTTC.

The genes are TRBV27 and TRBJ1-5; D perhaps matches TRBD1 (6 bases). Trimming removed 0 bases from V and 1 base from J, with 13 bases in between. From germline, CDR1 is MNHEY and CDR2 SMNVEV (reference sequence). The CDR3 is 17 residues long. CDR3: CASSLSWQGLSNQPQHF. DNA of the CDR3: TGTGCCAGCAGTTTATCATGGCAGGGGCTAAGCAATCAGCCCCAGCATTTT.

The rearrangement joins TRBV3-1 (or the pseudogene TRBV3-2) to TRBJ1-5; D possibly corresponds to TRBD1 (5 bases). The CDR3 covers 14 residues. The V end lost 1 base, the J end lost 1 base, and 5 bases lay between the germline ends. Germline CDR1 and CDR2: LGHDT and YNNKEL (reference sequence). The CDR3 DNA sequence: TGTGCCAGCAGCCAAGGGGACAGCAATCAGCCCCAGCATTTT. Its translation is CASSQGDSNQPQHF.

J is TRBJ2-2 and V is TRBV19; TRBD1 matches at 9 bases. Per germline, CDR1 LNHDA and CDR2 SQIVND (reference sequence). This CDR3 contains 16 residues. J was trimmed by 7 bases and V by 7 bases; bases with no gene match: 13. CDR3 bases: TGTGCCAGTAACCAACCGGGACAGGGATTTGTCGGGGAGCTGTTTTTT. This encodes CASNQPGQGFVGELFF.

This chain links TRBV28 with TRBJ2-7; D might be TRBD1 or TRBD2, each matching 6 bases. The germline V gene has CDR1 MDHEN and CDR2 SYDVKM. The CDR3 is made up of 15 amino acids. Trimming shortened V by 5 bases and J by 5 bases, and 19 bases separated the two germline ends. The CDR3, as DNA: TGTGCCAGCAGTCCCCACGGGGGCGCGGTAGACGAGCAGTACTTC. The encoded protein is CASSPHGGAVDEQYF.

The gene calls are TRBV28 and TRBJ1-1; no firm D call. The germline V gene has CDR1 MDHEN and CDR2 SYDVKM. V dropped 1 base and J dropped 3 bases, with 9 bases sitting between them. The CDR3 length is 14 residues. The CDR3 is CASSLYGVYTEAFF. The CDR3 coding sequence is TGTGCCAGCAGTTTATACGGGGTGTACACTGAAGCTTTCTTT.

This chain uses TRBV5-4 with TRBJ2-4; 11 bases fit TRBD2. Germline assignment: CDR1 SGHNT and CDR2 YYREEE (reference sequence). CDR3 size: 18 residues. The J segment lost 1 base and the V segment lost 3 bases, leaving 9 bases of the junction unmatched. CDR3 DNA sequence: TGTGCCAGCAGCTCAGGACTAGCGGGTCCCCGCGCCAAAAACATTCAGTACTTC. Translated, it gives CASSSGLAGPRAKNIQYF.

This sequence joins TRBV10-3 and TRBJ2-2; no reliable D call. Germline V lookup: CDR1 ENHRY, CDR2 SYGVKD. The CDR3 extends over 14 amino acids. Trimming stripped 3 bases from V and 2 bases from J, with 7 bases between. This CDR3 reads CAISDRENTGELFF. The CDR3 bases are TGTGCCATCAGTGACAGAGAAAACACCGGGGAGCTGTTTTTT.

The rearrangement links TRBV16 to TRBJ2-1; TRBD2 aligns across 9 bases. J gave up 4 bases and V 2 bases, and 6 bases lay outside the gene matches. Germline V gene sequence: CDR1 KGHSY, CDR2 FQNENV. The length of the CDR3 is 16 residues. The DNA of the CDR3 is TGTGCCAGCAGCCAAACGACTAGCGGAGGGTACAATGAGCAGTTCTTC. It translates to CASSQTTSGGYNEQFF.

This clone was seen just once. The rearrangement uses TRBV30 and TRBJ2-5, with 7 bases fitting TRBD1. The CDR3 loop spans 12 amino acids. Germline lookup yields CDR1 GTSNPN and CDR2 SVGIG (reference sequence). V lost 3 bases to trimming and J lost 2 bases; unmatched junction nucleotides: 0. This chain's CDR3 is CAWSRGQETQYF. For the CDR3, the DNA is TGTGCCTGGAGCAGGGGGCAAGAGACCCAGTACTTC.

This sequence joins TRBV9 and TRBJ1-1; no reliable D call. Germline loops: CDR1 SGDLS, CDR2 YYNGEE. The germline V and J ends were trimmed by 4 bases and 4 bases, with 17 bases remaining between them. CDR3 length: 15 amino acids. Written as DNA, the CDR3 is TGTGCCAGCAGCCTAGCCCCCACAGCGGGCACTGAAGCTTTCTTT. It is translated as CASSLAPTAGTEAFF.